This T cell receptor (beta chain) was captured in a study of Graves' ophthalmopathy and Graves' hyperthyroidism. CDR3 length: 12 amino acids. Trimming cost V 3 bases and J 8 bases, with 10 bases left between them. Germline V gene lookup returns CDR1 MGHDK and CDR2 SYGVNS. This clonotype was counted a few times. RNA transcripts provided the template for amplifying TCR beta CDR3 regions. First-round RT-PCR relied on HTBI primers, and a second-round multiplex PCR came next. One entry per CDR3 protein, called by TCRdb with MiXCR from the multiplex PCR reads. The sample shows 1 million to 1.3 million distinct CDR3 sequences, about 36% of them seen only once.

The specimen was peripheral blood or thyroid tissue (not recorded which). The chain links TRBV25-1 to TRBJ1-1; D not certain. The clonotype comes from an adult man with Graves' hyperthyroidism. In DNA, the CDR3 is TGTGCCAGCAGTGATTTTGCCGGGGAAGCTTTCTTT. As protein: CASSDFAGEAFF.